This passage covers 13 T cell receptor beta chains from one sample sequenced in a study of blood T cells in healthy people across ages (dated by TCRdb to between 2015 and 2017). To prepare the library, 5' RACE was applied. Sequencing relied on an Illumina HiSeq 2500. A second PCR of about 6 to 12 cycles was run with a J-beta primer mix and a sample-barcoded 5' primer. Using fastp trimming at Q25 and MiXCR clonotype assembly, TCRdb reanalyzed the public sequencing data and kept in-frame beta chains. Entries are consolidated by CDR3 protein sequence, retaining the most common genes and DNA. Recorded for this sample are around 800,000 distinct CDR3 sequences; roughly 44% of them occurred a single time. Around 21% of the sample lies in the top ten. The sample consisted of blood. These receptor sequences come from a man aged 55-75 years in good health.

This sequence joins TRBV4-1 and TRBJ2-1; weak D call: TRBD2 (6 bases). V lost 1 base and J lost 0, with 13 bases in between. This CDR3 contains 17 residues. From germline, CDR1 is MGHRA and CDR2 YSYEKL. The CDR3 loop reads CASSQVGGRSSYNEQFF. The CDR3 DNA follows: TGCGCCAGCAGCCAAGTTGGAGGGAGGAGCTCCTACAATGAGCAGTTCTTC.

The CDR3 DNA follows: TGTGCCAGCAGCCCAGGGTCGTGGAATTCACCCCTCCACTTT. This codes for CASSPGSWNSPLHF. This chain links TRBV11-3 with TRBJ1-6; a weak D match, TRBD1 (5 bases). In germline, CDR1 is SGHNT, CDR2 YENEEA. The CDR3 has 14 residues. V was cut by 5 bases and J by 7 bases, with 12 bases left in between.

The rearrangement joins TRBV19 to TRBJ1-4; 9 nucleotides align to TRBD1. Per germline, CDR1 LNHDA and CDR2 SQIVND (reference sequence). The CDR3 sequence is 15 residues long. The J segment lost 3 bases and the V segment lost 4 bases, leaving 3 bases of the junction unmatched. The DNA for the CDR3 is TGTGCCAGTAGTACCCGGACAGGGGCTAATGAAAAACTGTTTTTT. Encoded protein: CASSTRTGANEKLFF.

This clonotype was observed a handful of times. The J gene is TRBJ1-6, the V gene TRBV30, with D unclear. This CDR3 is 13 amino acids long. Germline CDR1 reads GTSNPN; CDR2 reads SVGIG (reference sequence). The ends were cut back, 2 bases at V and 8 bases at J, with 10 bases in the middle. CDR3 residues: CAWSRTEDSPLHF. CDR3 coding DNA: TGTGCCTGGAGTCGGACCGAAGATTCACCCCTCCACTTT.

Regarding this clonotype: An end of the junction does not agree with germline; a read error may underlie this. The CDR3 nucleotides read TGTGCCAGCAGTTACTCCCTACGACAGTCCCTAAGCTCCCACGAGCAGTACTTC. Its translation is CASSYSLRQSLSSHEQYF. This chain joins TRBV6-2 or TRBV6-3 and TRBJ2-7, with a weak D call TRBD1 (5 bases). The germline V gene has CDR1 MNHEY and CDR2 SVGEGT. This CDR3 spans 18 amino acids.

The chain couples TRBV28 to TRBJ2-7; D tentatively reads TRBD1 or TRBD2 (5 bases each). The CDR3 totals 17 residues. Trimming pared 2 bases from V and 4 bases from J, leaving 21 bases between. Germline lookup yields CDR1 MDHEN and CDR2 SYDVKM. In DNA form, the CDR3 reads TGTGCCAGCAGTTTACATGTTGGGACCACGTCCCTTTACGAGCAGTACTTC. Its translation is CASSLHVGTTSLYEQYF.

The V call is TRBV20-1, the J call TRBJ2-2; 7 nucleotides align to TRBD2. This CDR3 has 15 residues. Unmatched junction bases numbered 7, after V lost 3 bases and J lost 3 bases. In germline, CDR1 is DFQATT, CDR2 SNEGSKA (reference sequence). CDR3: CSARKVGRYTGELFF. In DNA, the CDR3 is TGCAGTGCTAGGAAAGTCGGGAGGTACACCGGGGAGCTGTTTTTT.

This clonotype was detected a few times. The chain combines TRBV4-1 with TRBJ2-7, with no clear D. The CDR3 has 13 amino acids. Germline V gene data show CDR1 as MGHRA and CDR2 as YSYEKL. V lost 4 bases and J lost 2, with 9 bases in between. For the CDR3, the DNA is TGCGCCAGCAGCCCTTCGGCCGCCTACGAGCAGTACTTC. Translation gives CASSPSAAYEQYF.

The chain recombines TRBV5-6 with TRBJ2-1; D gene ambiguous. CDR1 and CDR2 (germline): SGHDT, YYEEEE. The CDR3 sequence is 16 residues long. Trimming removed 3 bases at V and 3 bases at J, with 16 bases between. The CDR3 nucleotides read TGTGCCAGCAGCTACCACAGAGTACCCCTCTACAATGAGCAGTTCTTC. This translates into CASSYHRVPLYNEQFF.

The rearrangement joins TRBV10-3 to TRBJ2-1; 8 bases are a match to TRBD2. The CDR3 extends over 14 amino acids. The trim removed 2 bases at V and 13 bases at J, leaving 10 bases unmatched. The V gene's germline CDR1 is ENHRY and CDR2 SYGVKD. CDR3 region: CAISEMAGGETQFF. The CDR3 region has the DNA TGTGCCATCAGTGAGATGGCGGGGGGAGAGACCCAGTTCTTC.

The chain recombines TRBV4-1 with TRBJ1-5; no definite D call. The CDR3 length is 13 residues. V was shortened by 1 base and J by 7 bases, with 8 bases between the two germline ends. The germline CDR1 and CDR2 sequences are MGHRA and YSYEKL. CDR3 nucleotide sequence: TGCGCCAGCAGCCAAGTTAAGTCGCAGCCCCAGCATTTT. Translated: CASSQVKSQPQHF.

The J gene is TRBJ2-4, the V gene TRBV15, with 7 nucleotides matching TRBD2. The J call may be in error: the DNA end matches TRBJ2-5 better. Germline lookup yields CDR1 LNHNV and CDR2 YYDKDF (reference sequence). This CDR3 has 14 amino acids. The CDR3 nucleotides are TGTGCCACCAGCACGGGACTAACTGAAGAGACCCAGTACTTC. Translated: CATSTGLTEETQYF.

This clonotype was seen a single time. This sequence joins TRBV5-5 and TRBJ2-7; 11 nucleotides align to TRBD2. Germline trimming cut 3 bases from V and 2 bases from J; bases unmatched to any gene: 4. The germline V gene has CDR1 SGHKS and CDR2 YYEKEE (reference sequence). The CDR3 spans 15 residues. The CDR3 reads CASSWASGGTYEQYF. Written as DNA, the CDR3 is TGTGCCAGCAGCTGGGCTAGCGGGGGGACCTACGAGCAGTACTTC.